The rows below give T cell receptor beta chains drawn from one sample of a study of T cells after yellow fever vaccination. TCRdb itself ran the 5' RACE reads through MiXCR, one entry per CDR3 protein. Here the sample spans approximately 600,000 distinct CDR3 sequences, 9% to 15% being singletons. Source: PBMCs, taken on the day of the yellow fever booster vaccination. The receptor source for this set is a man under 40 who received the YFV17D yellow fever vaccine. Both conserved end residues are part of each CDR3. The D gene is left open where the match is weak. Only part of the rows carry a size: once, few, many, or a class if the clone is expanded.

TRBJ2-5 | - | TRBV20-1 | few | CSASLRRQGTQYF | TGCAGTGCTAGTCTCAGGCGTCAGGGGACCCAGTACTTC
TRBJ2-7 | - | TRBV7-9 | few | CASSLVAGKFDEQYF | TGTGCCAGCAGCTTAGTGGCAGGGAAGTTCGACGAGCAGTACTTC
TRBJ1-2 | - | TRBV20-1 | few | CSAFNYGYTF | TGCAGTGCCTTTAACTATGGCTACACCTTC
TRBJ2-1 | TRBD2 | TRBV5-1 | - | CASSLNRETERLALLGEQFF | TGCGCCAGCAGCTTGAATAGGGAGACAGAACGACTAGCCCTACTCGGTGAGCAGTTCTTC
TRBJ1-2 | - | TRBV7-2 | - | CASRKSGDGYTF | TGTGCCAGCAGGAAAAGCGGAGATGGCTACACCTTC
TRBJ1-3 | TRBD1 | TRBV12-3/TRBV12-4 | few | CASSRDRVGNTIYF | TGTGCCAGCAGCAGGGACAGGGTTGGAAACACCATATATTTT
TRBJ2-5 | TRBD2 | TRBV5-4 | few | CASSLEAGPNWMGQETQYF | TGTGCCAGCAGCTTGGAAGCGGGGCCGAATTGGATGGGGCAAGAGACCCAGTACTTC
TRBJ2-5 | - | TRBV28 | - | CASSLDVGIQETQYF | TGTGCCAGCAGTTTAGATGTGGGGATCCAAGAGACCCAGTACTTC
TRBJ2-4 | - | TRBV5-4 | - | CASSLWGGPNIQYF | TGTGCCAGCAGCTTGTGGGGTGGCCCAAACATTCAGTACTTC
TRBJ2-1 | - | TRBV10-3 | few | CAISEVGGEAEQFF | TGTGCCATCAGTGAGGTAGGGGGGGAGGCTGAGCAGTTCTTC
TRBJ2-7 | - | TRBV6-5 | - | CASSYEGLRTYEQYF | TGTGCCAGCAGTTACGAGGGGCTGAGAACCTACGAGCAGTACTTC
TRBJ1-2 | TRBD1 | TRBV12-3/TRBV12-4 | many | CASSRSTEDRGYGYTF | TGTGCCAGCAGCCGCTCGACAGAGGACAGGGGCTATGGCTACACCTTC
TRBJ1-1 | - | TRBV21-1 | few | CATPPPGQGFAFF | TGTGCCACCCCCCCCCCGGGACAGGGATTCGCTTTCTTT
TRBJ1-2 | - | TRBV6-2/TRBV6-3 | - | CASSYDPNYGYTF | TGTGCCAGCAGTTACGATCCGAACTATGGCTACACCTTC
TRBJ2-1 | TRBD2 | TRBV12-3/TRBV12-4 | many | CASRPSGSYNEQFF | TGTGCCAGCAGACCTAGCGGGAGTTACAATGAGCAGTTCTTC
TRBJ2-1 | - | TRBV7-9 | - | CASRLHGNEQFF | TGTGCCAGCAGGCTACATGGCAATGAGCAGTTCTTC
TRBJ1-1 | - | TRBV7-2 | - | CASSGTPEPSTEAFF | TGTGCCAGCAGCGGGACCCCTGAGCCCAGCACTGAAGCTTTCTTT
TRBJ2-2 | TRBD1 | TRBV12-3/TRBV12-4 | few | CASRQTGTGNTGELFF | TGTGCCAGCAGACAAACCGGGACAGGGAACACCGGGGAGCTGTTTTTT
TRBJ2-1 | TRBD2 | TRBV27 | few | CASGGDGTYNEQFF | TGTGCCAGCGGGGGGGACGGAACCTACAATGAGCAGTTCTTC
TRBJ1-1 | - | TRBV20-1 | few | CSARDPHRNTEAFF | TGCAGTGCTAGAGATCCCCATCGGAACACTGAAGCTTTCTTT
TRBJ2-7 | - | TRBV19 | - | CASSPNGRPYEQYF | TGTGCCAGTAGTCCTAACGGGAGACCCTACGAGCAGTACTTC
TRBJ2-3 | - | TRBV7-3 | - | CASSLSRTKTDTQYF | TGTGCCAGCAGCCTATCGCGGACTAAAACAGATACGCAGTATTTT
TRBJ1-4 | - | TRBV18 | few | CASSPRKDSGIEKLFF | TGTGCCAGCTCACCACGGAAGGATTCGGGCATAGAAAAACTGTTTTTT
TRBJ2-7 | - | TRBV20-1 | - | CSASAGSYEQYF | TGCAGTGCTAGTGCCGGATCCTACGAGCAGTACTTC
TRBJ2-1 | TRBD2 | TRBV5-5 | - | CASSLAGRDEQFF | TGTGCCAGCAGCCTAGCGGGACGGGATGAGCAGTTCTTC
TRBJ2-7 | - | TRBV2 | few | CASSESQGTFYEQYF | TGTGCCAGCAGTGAATCCCAGGGGACTTTCTACGAGCAGTACTTC
TRBJ1-5 | - | TRBV7-2 | - | CASSLNDYSNQPQHF | TGTGCCAGCAGCTTAAATGACTATAGCAATCAGCCCCAGCATTTT
TRBJ2-3 | - | TRBV27 | - | CASSSGPVTDTQYF | TGTGCCAGCAGTTCCGGGCCAGTTACAGATACGCAGTATTTT
TRBJ2-7 | - | TRBV5-1 | many | CASSKTVSADYEQYF | TGCGCCAGCAGCAAAACAGTTTCAGCCGACTACGAGCAGTACTTC
TRBJ2-7 | - | TRBV18 | few | CASSDIGATYEQYF | TGTGCCAGCTCGGACATTGGGGCAACCTACGAGCAGTACTTC
TRBJ2-7 | - | TRBV20-1 | - | CSASRTGYEQYF | TGCAGTGCTAGCCGGACCGGCTACGAGCAGTACTTC
TRBJ2-7 | - | TRBV6-5 | - | CASSYRSRLNYEQYF | TGTGCCAGCAGTTACCGATCCCGCCTCAACTACGAGCAGTACTTC
TRBJ2-1 | TRBD2 | TRBV7-2 | many | CASSLEPGGLNNEQFF | TGTGCCAGCAGCTTAGAGCCGGGAGGGCTTAACAATGAGCAGTTCTTC
TRBJ2-7 | - | TRBV20-1 | - | CSAPPPGDPSYEQYF | TGCAGTGCTCCTCCCCCGGGGGATCCCTCCTACGAGCAGTACTTC
TRBJ2-1 | - | TRBV7-2 | few | CASSLWVERRVHEQFF | TGTGCCAGCAGCCTCTGGGTAGAGAGAAGGGTCCATGAGCAGTTCTTC
TRBJ2-7 | TRBD1 | TRBV5-6 | - | CASSYRDRGLNEQYF | TGTGCCAGCAGCTACCGGGACAGGGGGCTGAACGAGCAGTACTTC
TRBJ2-3 | - | TRBV3-1 | - | CASSQDGRAQYF | TGTGCCAGCAGCCAAGACGGGCGGGCGCAGTATTTT
TRBJ2-1 | - | TRBV9 | many | CASSSYPTPSSYNEQFF | TGTGCCAGCAGCTCCTACCCGACTCCTAGCTCCTACAATGAGCAGTTCTTC
TRBJ2-2 | - | TRBV6-5 | - | CASSYQGRNTGELFF | TGTGCCAGCAGTTACCAGGGGAGGAACACCGGGGAGCTGTTTTTT
TRBJ2-4 | TRBD1 | TRBV6-5 | - | CASSSGTGQNIQYF | TGTGCCAGCAGTTCTGGGACAGGCCAGAACATTCAGTACTTC
TRBJ2-4 | - | TRBV7-2 | - | CASSRISGIQYF | TGTGCCAGCAGCCGGATTAGCGGCATTCAGTACTTC
TRBJ2-7 | - | TRBV6-2/TRBV6-3 | - | CASSPFGGAYEQYF | TGTGCCAGCAGTCCCTTCGGTGGGGCGTACGAGCAGTACTTC
TRBJ2-1 | - | TRBV6-2/TRBV6-3 | few | CASSYSGGRHGGF | TGTGCCAGCAGTTACTCAGGCGGGCGGCACGGTGGATTC
TRBJ2-1 | - | TRBV4-2 | few | CASSQLAYNEQFF | TGTGCCAGCAGCCAACTAGCCTACAATGAGCAGTTCTTC
TRBJ1-5 | - | TRBV12-3/TRBV12-4 | - | CASSFKNSNQPQHF | TGTGCCAGCAGTTTCAAGAATAGCAATCAGCCCCAGCATTTT
TRBJ2-2 | - | TRBV21-1 | - | CASSKEEDTGELSF | TGTGCCAGCAGCAAAGAGGAGGACACCGGGGAGCTGTCTTTT
TRBJ1-5 | TRBD1 | TRBV10-3 | - | CAISADDRDRGNQPQHF | TGTGCCATCAGTGCGGATGATAGGGACAGGGGCAATCAGCCCCAGCATTTT
TRBJ2-1 | - | TRBV12-3/TRBV12-4 | - | CASSLPSANEQFF | TGTGCCAGCAGTTTACCTAGCGCCAATGAGCAGTTCTTC
TRBJ1-2 | - | TRBV21-1 | - | CASSPRRDRGNGYTF | TGTGCCAGCAGTCCTAGGCGGGACAGGGGAAACGGCTACACCTTC
TRBJ2-7 | TRBD2 | TRBV12-3/TRBV12-4 | - | CASSILAGGYEQYF | TGTGCCAGCAGTATACTAGCGGGAGGCTACGAGCAGTACTTC
TRBJ2-7 | - | TRBV4-3 | few | CASSQTLGGGVYEQYF | TGCGCCAGCAGCCAAACGTTAGGAGGGGGGGTCTACGAGCAGTACTTC
TRBJ2-7 | - | TRBV7-2 | - | CASSLGRGPVYEQYF | TGTGCCAGCAGCTTAGGGAGGGGCCCCGTTTACGAGCAGTACTTC
TRBJ2-7 | - | TRBV5-1 | few | CASTLGGGKTYEQYF | TGCGCCAGCACCCTTGGAGGGGGCAAAACCTACGAGCAGTACTTC
TRBJ2-7 | - | TRBV27 | - | CASSLSAGESYEQYF | TGTGCCAGCAGTTTATCGGCAGGGGAGTCCTACGAGCAGTACTTC
TRBJ2-1 | TRBD2 | TRBV7-3 | - | CASSLQGLAGSNEQFF | TGTGCCAGCAGCCTCCAGGGACTAGCGGGTAGCAATGAGCAGTTCTTC
TRBJ2-5 | - | TRBV7-6 | many | CASSPGAGQETQYF | TGTGCCAGCAGCCCCGGGGCAGGGCAGGAGACCCAGTACTTC
TRBJ2-7 | - | TRBV20-1 | - | CSGGTSSSYEQYF | TGCAGTGGCGGGACTTCTTCCTCCTACGAGCAGTACTTC
TRBJ2-1 | - | TRBV5-6 | many | CASSFDRYNEQFF | TGTGCCAGCAGCTTTGACAGGTACAATGAGCAGTTCTTC
TRBJ2-1 | TRBD2 | TRBV20-1 | - | CSARASGRLNEQFF | TGCAGTGCTAGGGCTAGCGGGAGGCTCAATGAGCAGTTCTTC